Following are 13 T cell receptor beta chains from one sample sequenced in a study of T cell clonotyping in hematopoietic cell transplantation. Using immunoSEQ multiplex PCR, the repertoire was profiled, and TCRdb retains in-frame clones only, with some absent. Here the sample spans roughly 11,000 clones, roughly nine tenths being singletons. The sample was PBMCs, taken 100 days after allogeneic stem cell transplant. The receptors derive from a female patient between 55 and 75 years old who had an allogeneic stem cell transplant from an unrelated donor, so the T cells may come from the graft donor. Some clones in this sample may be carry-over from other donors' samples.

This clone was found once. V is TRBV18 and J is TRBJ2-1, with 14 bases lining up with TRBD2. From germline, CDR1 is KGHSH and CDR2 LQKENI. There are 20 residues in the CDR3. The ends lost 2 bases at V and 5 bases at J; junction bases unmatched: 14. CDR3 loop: CASSPFRTSGRRLGHNEQFF. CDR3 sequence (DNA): TGTGCCAGCTCACCATTTCGGACTAGCGGGAGGAGACTGGGGCACAATGAGCAGTTCTTC.

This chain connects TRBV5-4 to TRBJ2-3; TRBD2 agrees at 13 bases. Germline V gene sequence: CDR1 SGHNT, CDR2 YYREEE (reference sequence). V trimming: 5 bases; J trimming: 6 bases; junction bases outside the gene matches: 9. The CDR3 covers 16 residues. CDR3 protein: CASSSPGLAGRDTQYF. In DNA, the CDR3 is TGTGCCAGCAGTTCTCCGGGACTAGCGGGGCGGGATACGCAGTATTTT.

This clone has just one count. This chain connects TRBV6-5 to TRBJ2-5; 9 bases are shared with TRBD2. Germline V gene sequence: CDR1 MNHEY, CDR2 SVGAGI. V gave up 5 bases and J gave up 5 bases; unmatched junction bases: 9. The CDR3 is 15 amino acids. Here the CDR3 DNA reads TGTGCCAGCAGTCCCGGCGGGAGGGGAGGGGAGACCCAGTACTTC. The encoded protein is CASSPGGRGGETQYF.

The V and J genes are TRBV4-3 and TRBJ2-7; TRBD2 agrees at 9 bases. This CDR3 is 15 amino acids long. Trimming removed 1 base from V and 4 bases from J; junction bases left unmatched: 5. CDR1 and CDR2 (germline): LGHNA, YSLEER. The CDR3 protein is CASSQAAGGDYEQYF. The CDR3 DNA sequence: TGCGCCAGCAGCCAAGCGGCGGGAGGGGATTACGAGCAGTACTTC.

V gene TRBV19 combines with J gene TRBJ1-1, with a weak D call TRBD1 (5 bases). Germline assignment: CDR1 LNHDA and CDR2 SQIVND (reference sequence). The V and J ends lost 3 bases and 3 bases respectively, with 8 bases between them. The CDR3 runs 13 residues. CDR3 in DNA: TGTGCCAGTAGTATTGACAGATACACTGAAGCTTTCTTT. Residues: CASSIDRYTEAFF.

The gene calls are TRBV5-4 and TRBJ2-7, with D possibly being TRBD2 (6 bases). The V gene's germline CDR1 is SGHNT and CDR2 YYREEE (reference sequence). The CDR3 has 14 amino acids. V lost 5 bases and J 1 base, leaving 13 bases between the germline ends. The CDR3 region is CASRIWGVSYEQYF. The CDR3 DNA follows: TGTGCCAGCAGAATTTGGGGGGTTTCCTACGAGCAGTACTTC.

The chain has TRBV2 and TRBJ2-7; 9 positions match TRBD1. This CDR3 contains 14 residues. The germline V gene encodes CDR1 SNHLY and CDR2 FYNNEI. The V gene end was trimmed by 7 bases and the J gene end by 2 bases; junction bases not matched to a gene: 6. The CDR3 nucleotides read TGTGCCAGCAAGGGACAGGGTAGGCCCTACGAGCAGTACTTC. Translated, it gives CASKGQGRPYEQYF. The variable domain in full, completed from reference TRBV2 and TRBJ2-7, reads EPEVTQTPSHQVTQMGQEVILRCVPISNHLYFYWYRQILGQKVEFLVSFYNNEISEKSEIFDDQFSVERPDGSNFTLKIRSTKLEDSAMYFCASKGQGRPYEQYFGPGTRLTVT.

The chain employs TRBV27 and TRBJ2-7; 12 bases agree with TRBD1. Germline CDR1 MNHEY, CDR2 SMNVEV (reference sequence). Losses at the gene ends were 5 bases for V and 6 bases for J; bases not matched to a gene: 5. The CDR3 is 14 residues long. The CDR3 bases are TGTGCCAGCAGTCCCGGGACAGGGGGCATCGAGCAGTACTTC. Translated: CASSPGTGGIEQYF.

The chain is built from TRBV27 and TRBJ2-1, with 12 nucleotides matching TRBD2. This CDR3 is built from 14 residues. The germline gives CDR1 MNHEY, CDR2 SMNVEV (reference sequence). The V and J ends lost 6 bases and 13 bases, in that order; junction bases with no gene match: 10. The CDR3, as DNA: TGTGCCAGCAGAAGTTCTGGACTAGCGGGATCCCAGTTCTTC. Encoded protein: CASRSSGLAGSQFF.

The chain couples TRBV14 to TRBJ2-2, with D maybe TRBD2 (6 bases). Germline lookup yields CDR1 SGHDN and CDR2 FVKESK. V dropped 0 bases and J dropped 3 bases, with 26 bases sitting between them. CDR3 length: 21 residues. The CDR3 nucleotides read TGTGCCAGCAGCCAAGAAAGTTGGCTAAGCGGGCCTAATTTGGACACCGGGGAGCTGTTTTTT. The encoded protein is CASSQESWLSGPNLDTGELFF. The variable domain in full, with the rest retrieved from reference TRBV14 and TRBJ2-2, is EAGVTQFPSHSVIEKGQTVTLRCDPISGHDNLYWYRRVMGKEIKFLLHFVKESKQDESGMPNNRFLAERTGGTYSTLKVQPAELEDSGVYFCASSQESWLSGPNLDTGELFFGEGSRLTVL.

The CDR3 loop reads CASSSGLHTEAFF. The CDR3 nucleotides are TGTGCCAGCAGTTCGGGACTCCACACTGAAGCTTTCTTT. The chain is built from TRBV6-1 and TRBJ1-1; possibly TRBD1 for D (5 bases). Germline lookup yields CDR1 MNHNS and CDR2 SASEGT. The CDR3 sequence is 13 residues long. The V gene lost 5 bases and the J gene lost 3 bases, with 10 bases spanning the gap.

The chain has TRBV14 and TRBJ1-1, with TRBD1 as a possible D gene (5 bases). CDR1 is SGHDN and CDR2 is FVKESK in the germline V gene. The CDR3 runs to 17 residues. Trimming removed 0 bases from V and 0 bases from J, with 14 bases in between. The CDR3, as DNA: TGTGCCAGCAGCCAAGAGATGGGGTTGGGACTGAACACTGAAGCTTTCTTT. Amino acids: CASSQEMGLGLNTEAFF.

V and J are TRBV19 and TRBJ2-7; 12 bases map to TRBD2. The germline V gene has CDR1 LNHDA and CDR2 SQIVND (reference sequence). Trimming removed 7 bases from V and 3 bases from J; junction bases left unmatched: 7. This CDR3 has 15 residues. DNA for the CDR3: TGTGCCAGTAAACTAAGGACTAGCGGGATCTACGAGCAGTACTTC. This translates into CASKLRTSGIYEQYF.